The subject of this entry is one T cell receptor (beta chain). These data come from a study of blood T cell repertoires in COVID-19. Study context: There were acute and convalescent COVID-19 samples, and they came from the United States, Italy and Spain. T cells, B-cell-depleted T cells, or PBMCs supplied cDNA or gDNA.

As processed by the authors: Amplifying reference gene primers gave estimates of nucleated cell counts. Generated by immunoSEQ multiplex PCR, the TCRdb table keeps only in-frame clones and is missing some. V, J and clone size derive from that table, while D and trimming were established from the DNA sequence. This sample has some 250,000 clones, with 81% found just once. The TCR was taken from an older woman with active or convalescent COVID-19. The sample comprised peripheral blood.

The CDR3: CASSLMGGPYNSPLHF. CDR3 DNA sequence: TGTGCCAGCAGCTTAATGGGGGGACCCTATAATTCACCCCTCCACTTT. The chain combines TRBV7-9 with TRBJ1-6; the D gene is possibly TRBD1 (5 bases). From germline, CDR1 is SEHNR and CDR2 FQNEAQ (reference sequence). V lost 2 bases, J lost 2 bases, and 10 bases lay in between. The length of the CDR3 is 16 residues.